Below, 28 T cell receptor beta chains from the same sample are listed, as sequenced in a study of blood T cell repertoires in COVID-19 (dated by TCRdb to 2018 to 2021). The receptor library was made with the immunoSEQ multiplex PCR assay. The table comes from immuneACCESS by way of TCRdb, which keeps in-frame sequences with V and J called. Part of the clones is missing from these tables; in studies checked, under half for an unresolved V gene and the rest for unknown reasons. Here the sample has around 190,000 clones; around three quarters occur a single time. The ten largest clones represent 6.5% to 8% of the sample. Sequenced input: peripheral blood. The source is a man in his 70s with active or convalescent COVID-19.

This chain uses TRBV30 with TRBJ2-1, with TRBD2 matching 7 bases. CDR3 length equals 15 residues. The germline gives CDR1 GTSNPN, CDR2 SVGIG (reference sequence). V trimming: 0 bases; J trimming: 4 bases; junction bases outside the gene matches: 6. In DNA form, the CDR3 reads TGTGCCTGGAGTGTACCCGGCGGGGGTTACAATGAGCAGTTCTTC. Translation gives CAWSVPGGGYNEQFF.

A single count supports this clone. This chain's CDR3 is CASSLAAGGEEGYTF. The CDR3, as DNA: TGCGCCAGCAGCTTGGCGGCAGGGGGCGAGGAAGGCTACACCTTC. This chain joins TRBV5-1 and TRBJ1-2; 8 positions match TRBD1. J was trimmed by 8 bases and V by 0 bases; bases with no gene match: 9. Germline CDR1 and CDR2: SGHRS and YFSETQ. This CDR3 region has 15 residues.

The gene calls are TRBV6-1 and TRBJ1-1; a weak D match, TRBD1 (5 bases). Germline assignment: CDR1 MNHNS and CDR2 SASEGT. This CDR3 is built from 17 residues. V lost 5 bases and J lost 3, with 22 bases in between. In nucleotides, the CDR3 is TGTGCCAGCAGTAAAGGGCGATCACCACCGGGGGACACTGAAGCTTTCTTT. It codes for CASSKGRSPPGDTEAFF.

The chain couples TRBV3-1 (or the pseudogene TRBV3-2) to TRBJ2-6; no clear D gene. Germline loops: CDR1 LGHDT, CDR2 YNNKEL (reference sequence). CDR3 length: 13 amino acids. V was cut by 6 bases and J by 1 base, with 4 bases left in between. The CDR3 sequence is CASRESGANVLTF. For the CDR3, the DNA is TGTGCCAGCAGGGAGTCTGGGGCCAACGTCCTGACTTTC.

This sequence joins TRBV11-2 and TRBJ2-3; 8 nucleotides align to TRBD2. This CDR3 region has 13 residues. Germline CDR1 is SGHAT and CDR2 is FQNNGV. Losses at the gene ends were 6 bases for V and 9 bases for J; bases not matched to a gene: 8. The DNA of the CDR3 is TGTGCCAGCAGTGCACTAGCGGCCGGGACGCAGTATTTT. The encoded protein is CASSALAAGTQYF.

This chain uses TRBV19 with TRBJ1-2; 7 bases align to TRBD1. With 4 bases clipped from V and 7 bases from J, the junction kept 9 bases outside the gene matches. Germline V lookup: CDR1 LNHDA, CDR2 SQIVND (reference sequence). The CDR3 contains 14 residues. The DNA for the CDR3 is TGTGCCAGTAGTACAACAGGGGAAGGTTCTGGCTACACCTTC. Its protein is CASSTTGEGSGYTF.

The gene calls are TRBV19 and TRBJ2-7, with TRBD1 matching over 8 bases. Germline CDR1 is LNHDA and CDR2 is SQIVND (reference sequence). V lost 4 bases and J lost 6; bases outside the gene matches: 14. The CDR3 is 16 residues long. The chain's CDR3 is CASSKNPGQEPCEQYF. The CDR3 DNA reads TGTGCCAGTAGTAAAAACCCGGGACAGGAGCCTTGCGAGCAGTACTTC. The whole variable domain, remainder taken from reference TRBV19 and TRBJ2-7, is DGGITQSPKYLFRKEGQNVTLSCEQNLNHDAMYWYRQDPGQGLRLIYYSQIVNDFQKGDIAEGYSVSREKKESFPLTVTSAQKNPTAFYLCASSKNPGQEPCEQYFGPGTRLTVT.

This clone was seen once. The chain's CDR3 is CASSPRETNEKLFF. In DNA, the CDR3 is TGTGCCAGCAGCCCCAGGGAAACTAATGAAAAACTGTTTTTT. The chain has TRBV7-8 and TRBJ1-4; D may be TRBD1 (5 bases). Germline lookup yields CDR1 SGHVS and CDR2 FQNEAQ. V lost 5 bases and J lost 1, with 8 bases in between. The CDR3 loop spans 14 amino acids.

This chain uses TRBV4-1 with TRBJ2-3; TRBD1 might be the D (5 bases). The CDR3 runs 18 residues. Trimming stripped 0 bases from V and 4 bases from J, with 20 bases between. Looked up from germline, CDR1 is MGHRA and CDR2 is YSYEKL. CDR3 residues: CASSQEERRASSADTQYF. CDR3 nucleotides: TGCGCCAGCAGCCAAGAGGAGCGCAGGGCGAGTAGTGCAGATACGCAGTATTTT.

The rearrangement uses TRBV24-1 and TRBJ2-6; 7 positions agree with TRBD1. This CDR3 is built from 15 residues. With 6 bases clipped from V and 0 bases from J, the junction kept 1 base outside the gene matches. Germline V gene sequence: CDR1 KGHDR, CDR2 SFDVKD. Here the CDR3 reads CATSPGGSGANVLTF. The CDR3 bases are TGTGCCACCAGTCCAGGGGGCTCTGGGGCCAACGTCCTGACTTTC.

The gene calls are TRBV2 and TRBJ2-3, with a tentative D call TRBD2 (6 bases). This CDR3 contains 12 residues. CDR1 is SNHLY, CDR2 FYNNEI, per germline. The ends were cut back, 6 bases at V and 7 bases at J, with 11 bases in the middle. CDR3 residues: CASSRDSYTQYF. The CDR3 DNA follows: TGTGCCAGCAGCCGGGACTCCTATACGCAGTATTTT.

The chain links TRBV5-4 to TRBJ1-6; possible D gene TRBD1, 5 bases. CDR3 size: 14 residues. The ends were cut back, 5 bases at V and 10 bases at J, with 16 bases in the middle. Germline V gene sequence: CDR1 SGHNT, CDR2 YYREEE (reference sequence). As DNA, the CDR3 is TGTGCCAGCAGTCTTTCAGACAGAGTCTCACCCCTCCACTTT. This encodes CASSLSDRVSPLHF.

This clone has only a few counts. The gene calls are TRBV7-9 and TRBJ2-3; D is uncertain. The CDR3 covers 14 residues. V gave up 7 bases and J gave up 0 bases, with 11 bases separating them. CDR1 is SEHNR, CDR2 FQNEAQ, per germline (reference sequence). CDR3 sequence (DNA): TGTGCCAGCACCGAAATGGGCAGCACAGATACGCAGTATTTT. This encodes CASTEMGSTDTQYF. The full variable domain, rest sourced from reference TRBV7-9 and TRBJ2-3, is DTGVSQNPRHKITKRGQNVTFRCDPISEHNRLYWYRQTLGQGPEFLTYFQNEAQLEKSRLLSDRFSAERPKGSFSTLEIQRTEQGDSAMYLCASTEMGSTDTQYFGPGTRLTVL.

The chain carries TRBV19 and TRBJ1-5; a weak D match, TRBD1 (6 bases). CDR3 length: 14 residues. The V gene lost 7 bases and the J gene lost 5 bases, with 15 bases spanning the gap. Looked up from germline, CDR1 is LNHDA and CDR2 is SQIVND (reference sequence). This CDR3 reads CASNLGGPYQPQHF. For the CDR3, the DNA is TGTGCCAGTAACCTAGGGGGACCCTATCAGCCCCAGCATTTT.

The genes are TRBV12-3 or TRBV12-4 and TRBJ1-1; no clear D. The CDR3 has 13 amino acids. Trimming left V 3 bases short and J 1 base short, with 6 bases between. The CDR3 is CASSFYGNTEAFF. The DNA for the CDR3 is TGTGCCAGCAGTTTTTACGGGAACACTGAAGCTTTCTTT.

The V call is TRBV11-2, the J call TRBJ1-1; 7 nucleotides agree with TRBD1. Germline-derived CDR1 and CDR2 are SGHAT and FQNNGV. With 5 bases clipped from V and 3 bases from J, the junction kept 6 bases outside the gene matches. This CDR3 is 14 amino acids long. DNA of the CDR3: TGTGCCAGCAGCCCCCAAACAGGGGACACTGAAGCTTTCTTT. It yields the protein CASSPQTGDTEAFF.

The chain has TRBV27 and TRBJ1-6; D uncertain. CDR1 is MNHEY and CDR2 is SMNVEV in the germline V gene (reference sequence). This CDR3 spans 13 amino acids. The ends were cut back, 5 bases at V and 8 bases at J, with 10 bases in the middle. CDR3 sequence: CASSTSSYSPLHF. Here the CDR3 DNA reads TGTGCCAGCAGTACAAGTTCGTATTCACCCCTCCACTTT.

This clone was seen more than once but under ten times. The gene calls are TRBV6-5 and TRBJ1-5; the D is unclear. Trimming stripped 0 bases from V and 6 bases from J, with 9 bases between. This CDR3 spans 14 amino acids. Germline CDR1 reads MNHEY; CDR2 reads SVGAGI. CDR3 sequence: CASSYSREGQPQHF. The CDR3 coding sequence is TGTGCCAGCAGTTACTCGAGAGAGGGTCAGCCCCAGCATTTT.

The V gene is TRBV5-8, the J gene TRBJ2-7; 8 bases are a match to TRBD2. Germline V gene data show CDR1 as SGHTS and CDR2 as YDEGEE. Unmatched junction bases numbered 8, after V lost 1 base and J lost 8 bases. The CDR3 extends over 14 amino acids. CDR3: CASSLPGTSSKQYF. In DNA, the CDR3 is TGTGCCAGCAGCTTGCCCGGGACTAGTTCGAAGCAGTACTTC.

CDR3 residues: CSVEDLLGGFGNYGYTF. The DNA of the CDR3 is TGCAGCGTTGAAGATCTTCTGGGAGGGTTCGGGAACTATGGCTACACCTTC. The chain joins TRBV29-1 to TRBJ1-2; no definite D call. V lost 0 bases and J lost 2, with 19 bases in between. Germline CDR1 SQVTM, CDR2 ANQGSEA. CDR3 length: 17 residues.

J is TRBJ1-4 and V is TRBV6-1; D possibly corresponds to TRBD1 (6 bases). The CDR3 is made up of 16 amino acids. V lost 2 bases and J 6 bases, leaving 16 bases between the germline ends. Germline-derived CDR1 and CDR2 are MNHNS and SASEGT. The CDR3 region has the DNA TGTGCCAGCAGTGAATCCCTCGGGACAATTGATGAAAAACTGTTTTTT. Translating it yields CASSESLGTIDEKLFF.

The rearrangement joins TRBV10-1 to TRBJ2-5, with 11 positions matching TRBD2. The J segment lost 5 bases and the V segment lost 3 bases, leaving 8 bases of the junction unmatched. Germline CDR1 WNHNN, CDR2 SYGVQD (reference sequence). The CDR3 is 16 residues long. The CDR3 DNA follows: TGCGCCAGCAGTGATCAACTAGCGGGAGCTATGGAGACCCAGTACTTC. Protein: CASSDQLAGAMETQYF.

J is TRBJ1-2 and V is TRBV30; 7 bases match TRBD1. Per the germline V gene, CDR1 is GTSNPN and CDR2 is SVGIG (reference sequence). V lost 8 bases and J lost 2; bases outside the gene matches: 14. The CDR3 consists of 15 residues. CDR3 DNA sequence: TGTGCCAGCGGCGGGCAGGGGGGATGGAACTATGGCTACACCTTC. This sequence encodes CASGGQGGWNYGYTF.

The V and J genes are TRBV29-1 and TRBJ1-4, with TRBD1 matching over 12 bases. J lost 4 bases, V lost 6 bases, and 6 bases had no gene match. This CDR3 spans 15 amino acids. Germline lookup yields CDR1 SQVTM and CDR2 ANQGSEA. The chain's CDR3 is CSVTGQGALNEKLFF. CDR3 bases: TGCAGCGTGACGGGACAGGGGGCGCTTAATGAAAAACTGTTTTTT.

The genes are TRBV5-1 and TRBJ2-2; D is possibly TRBD1 (6 bases). Trimming cost V 2 bases and J 6 bases, with 11 bases left between them. This CDR3 has 14 amino acids. Germline V gene sequence: CDR1 SGHRS, CDR2 YFSETQ. The CDR3 sequence is CASSFGQHSGELFF. The CDR3 nucleotides read TGCGCCAGCAGCTTTGGACAGCATTCCGGGGAGCTGTTTTTT. The full variable domain, its missing parts supplied by reference TRBV5-1 and TRBJ2-2, is KAGVTQTPRYLIKTRGQQVTLSCSPISGHRSVSWYQQTPGQGLQFLFEYFSETQRNKGNFPGRFSGRQFSNSRSEMNVSTLELGDSALYLCASSFGQHSGELFFGEGSRLTVL.

The chain has TRBV4-3 and TRBJ2-7, with 8 positions matching TRBD1. Germline trimming cut 1 base from V and 6 bases from J; bases unmatched to any gene: 11. CDR1 and CDR2 from the germline V gene are LGHNA and YSLEER. CDR3 size: 16 residues. The CDR3 bases are TGCGCCAGCAGCCAAGCCTCTCAGGGGGCGATAGCCGAGCAGTACTTC. Its protein is CASSQASQGAIAEQYF.

The chain has TRBV5-1 and TRBJ2-1, with TRBD2 matching 9 bases. The CDR3 spans 15 residues. Germline V gives CDR1 SGHRS, CDR2 YFSETQ. With 0 bases clipped from V and 7 bases from J, the junction kept 5 bases outside the gene matches. The CDR3 nucleotides read TGCGCCAGCAGCTTGGCCAGCGGGAGGTCGAATGAGCAGTTCTTC. Residues: CASSLASGRSNEQFF.

The CDR3 DNA reads TGTGCCAGCAGTGAAGCCGTAGGACACGAGACCTACGAGCAGTACTTC. It codes for CASSEAVGHETYEQYF. The V call is TRBV6-1, the J call TRBJ2-7; D possibly corresponds to TRBD1 (5 bases). The CDR3 length is 16 residues. Looked up from germline, CDR1 is MNHNS and CDR2 is SASEGT. The V and J ends lost 0 bases and 2 bases respectively, with 14 bases between them.